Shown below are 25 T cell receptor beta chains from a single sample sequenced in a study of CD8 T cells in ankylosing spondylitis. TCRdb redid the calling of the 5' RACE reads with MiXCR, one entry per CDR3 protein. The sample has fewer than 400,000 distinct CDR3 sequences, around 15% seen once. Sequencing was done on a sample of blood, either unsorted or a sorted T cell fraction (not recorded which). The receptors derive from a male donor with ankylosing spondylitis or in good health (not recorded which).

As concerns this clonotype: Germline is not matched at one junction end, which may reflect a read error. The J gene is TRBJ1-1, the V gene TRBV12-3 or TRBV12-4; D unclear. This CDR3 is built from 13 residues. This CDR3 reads CASSLDPNTEAFF. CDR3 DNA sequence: TGTGCCAGCAGCTTAGATCCGAACACTGAAGCTTTCTTT.

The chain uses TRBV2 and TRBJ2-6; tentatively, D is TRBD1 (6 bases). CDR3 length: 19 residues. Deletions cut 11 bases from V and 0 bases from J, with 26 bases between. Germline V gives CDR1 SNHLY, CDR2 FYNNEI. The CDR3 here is CALSLVGLGQNSGANVLTF. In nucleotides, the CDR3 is TGTGCCCTCAGTTTAGTTGGTTTAGGACAGAACTCTGGGGCCAACGTCCTGACTTTC.

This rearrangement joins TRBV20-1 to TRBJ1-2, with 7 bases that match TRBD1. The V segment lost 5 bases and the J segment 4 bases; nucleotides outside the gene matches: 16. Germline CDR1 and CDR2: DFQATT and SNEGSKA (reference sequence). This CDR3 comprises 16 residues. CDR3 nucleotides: TGCAGTGCTCGACCATCTCCGGACAGGTTCGGCTATGGCTACACCTTC. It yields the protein CSARPSPDRFGYGYTF.

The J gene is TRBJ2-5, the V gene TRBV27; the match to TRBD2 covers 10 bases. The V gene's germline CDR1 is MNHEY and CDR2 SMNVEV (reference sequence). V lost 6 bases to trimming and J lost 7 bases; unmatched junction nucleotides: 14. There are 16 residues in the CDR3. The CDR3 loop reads CASRPLAGVPVGTQYF. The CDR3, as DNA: TGTGCCAGCAGGCCCCTAGCGGGAGTGCCGGTGGGGACCCAGTACTTC.

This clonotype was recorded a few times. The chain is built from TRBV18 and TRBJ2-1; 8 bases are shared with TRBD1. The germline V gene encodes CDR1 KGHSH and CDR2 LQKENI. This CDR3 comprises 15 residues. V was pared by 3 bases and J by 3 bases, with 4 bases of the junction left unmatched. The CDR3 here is CASSPTTGVYNEQFF. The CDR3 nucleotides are TGTGCCAGCTCACCTACGACAGGGGTCTACAATGAGCAGTTCTTC.

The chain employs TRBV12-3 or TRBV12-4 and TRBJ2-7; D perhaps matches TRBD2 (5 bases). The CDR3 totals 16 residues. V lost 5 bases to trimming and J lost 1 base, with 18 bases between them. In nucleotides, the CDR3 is TGTGCCAGCAGTCCCCCAAGTAGTAGCGCTTCCTACGAGCAGTACTTC. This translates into CASSPPSSSASYEQYF.

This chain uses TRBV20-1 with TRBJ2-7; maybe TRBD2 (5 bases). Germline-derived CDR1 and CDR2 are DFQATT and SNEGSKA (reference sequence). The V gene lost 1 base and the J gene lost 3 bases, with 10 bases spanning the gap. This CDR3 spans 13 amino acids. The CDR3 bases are TGCAGTGCTAGAGGAGGGCAGGTCTACGAGCAGTACTTC. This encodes CSARGGQVYEQYF.

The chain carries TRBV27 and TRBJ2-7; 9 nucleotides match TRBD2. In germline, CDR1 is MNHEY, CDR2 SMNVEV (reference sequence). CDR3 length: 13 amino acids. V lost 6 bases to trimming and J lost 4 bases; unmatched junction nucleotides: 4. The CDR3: CASRGLAKYEQYF. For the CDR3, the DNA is TGTGCCAGCAGGGGACTAGCTAAATACGAGCAGTACTTC.

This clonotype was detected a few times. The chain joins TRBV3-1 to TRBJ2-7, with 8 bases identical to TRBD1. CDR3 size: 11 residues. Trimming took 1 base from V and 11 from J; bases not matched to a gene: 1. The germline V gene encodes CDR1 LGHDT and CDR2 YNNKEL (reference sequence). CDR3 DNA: TGTGCCAGCAGCCAAGGGGGACAGGAGTACTTC. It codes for CASSQGGQEYF.

DNA of the CDR3: TGTGCCAGCTCATCTATGGACAGGACCTCTTACGAGCAGTACTTC. Protein product: CASSSMDRTSYEQYF. V and J are TRBV18 and TRBJ2-7, with 7 bases that match TRBD1. With V trimmed by 5 bases and J by 4 bases, 11 bases remained unmatched. In germline, CDR1 is KGHSH, CDR2 LQKENI. The CDR3 spans 15 residues.

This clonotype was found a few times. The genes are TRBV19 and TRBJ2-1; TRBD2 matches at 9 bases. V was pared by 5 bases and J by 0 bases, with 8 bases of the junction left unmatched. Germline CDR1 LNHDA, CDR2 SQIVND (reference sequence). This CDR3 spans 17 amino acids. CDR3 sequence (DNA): TGTGCCAGTAGTTACCCGACTAGCGGTACCTCCTACAATGAGCAGTTCTTC. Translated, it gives CASSYPTSGTSYNEQFF.

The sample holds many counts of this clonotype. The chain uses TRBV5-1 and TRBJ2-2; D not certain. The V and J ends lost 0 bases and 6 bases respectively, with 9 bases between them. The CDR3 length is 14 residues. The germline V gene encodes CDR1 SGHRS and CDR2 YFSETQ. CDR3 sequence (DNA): TGCGCCAGCAGCTTGGCTGGGAATGCCGGGGAGCTGTTTTTT. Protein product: CASSLAGNAGELFF. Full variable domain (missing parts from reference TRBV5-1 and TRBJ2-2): KAGVTQTPRYLIKTRGQQVTLSCSPISGHRSVSWYQQTPGQGLQFLFEYFSETQRNKGNFPGRFSGRQFSNSRSEMNVSTLELGDSALYLCASSLAGNAGELFFGEGSRLTVL.

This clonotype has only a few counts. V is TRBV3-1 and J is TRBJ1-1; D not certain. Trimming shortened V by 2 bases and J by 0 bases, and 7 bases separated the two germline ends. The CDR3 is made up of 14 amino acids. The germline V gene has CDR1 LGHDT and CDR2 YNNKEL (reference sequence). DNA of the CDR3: TGTGCCAGCAGCCAATCTCAGATGAACACTGAAGCTTTCTTT. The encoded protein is CASSQSQMNTEAFF.

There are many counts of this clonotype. For the CDR3, the DNA is TGTGCCATCAGTGAGTCTACGGTTGAAAAACTGTTTTTT. This codes for CAISESTVEKLFF. The chain couples TRBV10-3 to TRBJ1-4; D is ambiguous. CDR3 length: 13 amino acids. Trimming removed 0 bases at V and 7 bases at J, with 6 bases between. From germline, CDR1 is ENHRY and CDR2 SYGVKD.

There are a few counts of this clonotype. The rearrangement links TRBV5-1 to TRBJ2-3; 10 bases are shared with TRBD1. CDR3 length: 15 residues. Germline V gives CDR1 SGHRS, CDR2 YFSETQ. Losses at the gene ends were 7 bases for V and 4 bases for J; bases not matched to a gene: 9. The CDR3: CASGATGGAADTQYF. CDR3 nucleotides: TGCGCCAGCGGAGCGACAGGGGGCGCCGCAGATACGCAGTATTTT.

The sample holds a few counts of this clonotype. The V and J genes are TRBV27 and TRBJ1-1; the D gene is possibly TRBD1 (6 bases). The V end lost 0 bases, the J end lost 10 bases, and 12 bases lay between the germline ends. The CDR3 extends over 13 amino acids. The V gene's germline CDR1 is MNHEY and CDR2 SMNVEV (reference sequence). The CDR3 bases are TGTGCCAGCAGTTTATCATCAGGGGCCCGAGCTTTCTTT. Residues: CASSLSSGARAFF.

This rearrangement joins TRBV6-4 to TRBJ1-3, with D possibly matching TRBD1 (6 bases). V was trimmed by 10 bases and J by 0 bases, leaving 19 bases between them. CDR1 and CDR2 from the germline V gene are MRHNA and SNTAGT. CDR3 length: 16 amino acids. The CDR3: CAKTRRTAISGNTIYF. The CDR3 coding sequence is TGTGCCAAGACCAGGCGGACAGCGATCTCTGGAAACACCATATATTTT.

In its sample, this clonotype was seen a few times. CDR3 residues: CASSLRQGRYYGYTF. The DNA for the CDR3 is TGTGCCAGCAGCTTGAGACAGGGGCGTTACTATGGCTACACCTTC. The chain uses TRBV12-3 or TRBV12-4 and TRBJ1-2; 8 bases match TRBD1. CDR3 size: 15 residues. The junction had 9 bases not matched to a gene; V was cut back by 6 bases and J by 3 bases.

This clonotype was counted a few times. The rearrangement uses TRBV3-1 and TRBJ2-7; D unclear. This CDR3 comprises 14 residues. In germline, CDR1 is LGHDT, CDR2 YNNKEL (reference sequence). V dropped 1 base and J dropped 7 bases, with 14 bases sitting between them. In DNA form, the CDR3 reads TGTGCCAGCAGCCAAGTTCGTGGGCTTTATGAGCAGTACTTC. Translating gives CASSQVRGLYEQYF.

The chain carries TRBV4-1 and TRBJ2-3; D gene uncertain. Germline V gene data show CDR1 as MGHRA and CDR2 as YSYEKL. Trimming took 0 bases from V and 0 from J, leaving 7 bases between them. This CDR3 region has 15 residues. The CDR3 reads CASSQEMPSTDTQYF. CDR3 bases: TGCGCCAGCAGCCAAGAAATGCCTAGCACAGATACGCAGTATTTT.

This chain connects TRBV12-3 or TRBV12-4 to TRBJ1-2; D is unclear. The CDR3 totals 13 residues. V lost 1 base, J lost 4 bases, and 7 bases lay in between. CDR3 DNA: TGTGCCAGCAGTTTAGGGAAAACCTATGGCTACACCTTC. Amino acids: CASSLGKTYGYTF.

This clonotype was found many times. CDR3 residues: CASSLDGRGRNEQYF. The CDR3 DNA follows: TGCGCCAGCAGCTTGGATGGAAGGGGCCGGAACGAGCAGTACTTC. V usage is TRBV5-1 and J usage is TRBJ2-7, with D possibly being TRBD1 (5 bases). This CDR3 comprises 15 residues. Trimming shortened V by 0 bases and J by 5 bases, and 15 bases separated the two germline ends. The germline CDR1 and CDR2 sequences are SGHRS and YFSETQ.

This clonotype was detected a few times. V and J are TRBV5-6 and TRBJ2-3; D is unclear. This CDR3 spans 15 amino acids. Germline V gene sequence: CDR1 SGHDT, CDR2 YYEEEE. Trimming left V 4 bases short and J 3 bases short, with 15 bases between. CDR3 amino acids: CASSRQSHGTDTQYF. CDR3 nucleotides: TGTGCCAGCAGCCGTCAATCCCACGGGACAGATACGCAGTATTTT.

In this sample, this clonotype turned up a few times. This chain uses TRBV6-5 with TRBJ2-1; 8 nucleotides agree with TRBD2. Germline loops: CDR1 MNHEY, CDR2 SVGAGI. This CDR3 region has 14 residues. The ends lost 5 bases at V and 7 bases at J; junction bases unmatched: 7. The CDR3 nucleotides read TGTGCCAGCAGTGTACTAGCGGAAAAAAATGAGCAGTTCTTC. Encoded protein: CASSVLAEKNEQFF.

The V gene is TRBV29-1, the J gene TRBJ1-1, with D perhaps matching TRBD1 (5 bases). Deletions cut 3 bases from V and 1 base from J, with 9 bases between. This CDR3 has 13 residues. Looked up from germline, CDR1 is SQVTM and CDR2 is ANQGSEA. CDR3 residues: CSVDAQANTEAFF. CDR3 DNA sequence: TGCAGCGTTGACGCACAGGCGAACACTGAAGCTTTCTTT.